The T cell receptor beta chain described here comes from a study of OX40 agonist ivuxolimab in advanced cancers. Background on the study: Every 2 weeks, patients received ivuxolimab intravenously, dosed at 0.01 to 10 mg/kg. General study results and limits: Compared with CD4+, CD8+ T cells on average had more expanded clones. The study observed clonal expansion of CD4+ and CD8+ blood T cells by week 6 at 0.1 to 3.0 mg/kg.

As to this clone: Its specificity is unknown.

CDR3 length: 13 residues. Germline V CDR1 and CDR2: MNHEY, SVGAGI. The V end was cut by 8 bases, the J end by 0 bases, with 10 bases between. Measured with immunoSEQ multiplex PCR; TCRdb has only the in-frame clones, and not every one. Of tens of thousands of clones listed, over 80% are singletons. The sampling schedule covered blood at baseline, cycle 4 day 1, and cycle 7 day 1. The sequence came from an adult with an advanced solid tumor such as melanoma, head and neck, liver or kidney cancer. The material sequenced was CD4+ or CD8+ T cells sorted from blood, taken in a trial of the OX40 agonist ivuxolimab. The chain recombines TRBV6-5 with TRBJ1-1; no clear D. The CDR3 region is CASQSLMNTEAFF. The CDR3 DNA reads TGTGCCAGCCAGTCGCTCATGAACACTGAAGCTTTCTTT.